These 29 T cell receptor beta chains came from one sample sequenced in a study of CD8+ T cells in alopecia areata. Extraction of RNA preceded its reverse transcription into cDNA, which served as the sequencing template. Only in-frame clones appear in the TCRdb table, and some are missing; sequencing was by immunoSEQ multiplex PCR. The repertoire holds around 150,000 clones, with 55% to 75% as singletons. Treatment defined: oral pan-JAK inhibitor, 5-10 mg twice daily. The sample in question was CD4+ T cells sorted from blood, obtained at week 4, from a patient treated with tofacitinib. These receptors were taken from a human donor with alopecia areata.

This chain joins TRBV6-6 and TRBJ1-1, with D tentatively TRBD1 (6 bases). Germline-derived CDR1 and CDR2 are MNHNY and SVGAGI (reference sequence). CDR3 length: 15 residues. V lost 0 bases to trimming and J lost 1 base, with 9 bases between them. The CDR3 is CASSYSGQKNTEAFF. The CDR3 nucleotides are TGTGCCAGCAGTTACTCCGGACAGAAGAACACTGAAGCTTTCTTT.

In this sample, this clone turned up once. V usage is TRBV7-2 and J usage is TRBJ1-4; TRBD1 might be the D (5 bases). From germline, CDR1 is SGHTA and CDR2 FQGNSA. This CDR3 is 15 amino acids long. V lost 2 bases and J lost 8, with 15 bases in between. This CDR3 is CASSLHSGPAEKLFF. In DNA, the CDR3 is TGTGCCAGCAGCTTACATTCGGGACCCGCCGAAAAACTGTTTTTT.

The CDR3 protein is CSVCEGLAGGQETQYF. The DNA of the CDR3 is TGCAGCGTCTGCGAGGGACTAGCGGGGGGCCAAGAGACCCAGTACTTC. The gene calls are TRBV29-1 and TRBJ2-5; 15 nucleotides match TRBD2. The CDR3 contains 16 residues. Germline CDR1 reads SQVTM; CDR2 reads ANQGSEA. The V gene end was trimmed by 6 bases and the J gene end by 1 base; junction bases not matched to a gene: 6.

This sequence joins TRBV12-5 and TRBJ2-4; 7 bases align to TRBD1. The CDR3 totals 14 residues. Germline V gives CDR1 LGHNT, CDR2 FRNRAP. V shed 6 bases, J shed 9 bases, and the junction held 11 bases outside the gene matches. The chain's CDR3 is CASGQGQLPGIQYF. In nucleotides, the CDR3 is TGTGCTAGTGGCCAGGGACAGCTTCCAGGCATTCAGTACTTC. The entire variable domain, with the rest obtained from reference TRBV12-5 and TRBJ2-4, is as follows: DARVTQTPRHKVTEMGQEVTMRCQPILGHNTVFWYRQTMMQGLELLAYFRNRAPLDDSGMPKDRFSAEMPDATLATLKIQPSEPRDSAVYFCASGQGQLPGIQYFGAGTRLSVL.

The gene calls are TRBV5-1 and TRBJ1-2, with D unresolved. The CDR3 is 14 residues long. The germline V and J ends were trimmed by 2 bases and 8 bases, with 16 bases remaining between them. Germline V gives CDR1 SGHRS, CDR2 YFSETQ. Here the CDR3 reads CASSLGLSRLGYTF. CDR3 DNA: TGCGCCAGCAGCTTAGGACTCTCCAGGTTGGGCTACACCTTC.

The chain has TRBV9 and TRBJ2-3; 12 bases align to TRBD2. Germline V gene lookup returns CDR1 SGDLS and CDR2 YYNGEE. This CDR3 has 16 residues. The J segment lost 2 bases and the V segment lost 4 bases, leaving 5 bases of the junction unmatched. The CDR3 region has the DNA TGTGCCAGCAGCTTCACTAGCGGGGGGTACACAGATACGCAGTATTTT. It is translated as CASSFTSGGYTDTQYF.

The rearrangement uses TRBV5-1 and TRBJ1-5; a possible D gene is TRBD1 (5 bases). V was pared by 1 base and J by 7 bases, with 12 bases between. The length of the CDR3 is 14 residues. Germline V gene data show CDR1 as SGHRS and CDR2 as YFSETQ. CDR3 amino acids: CASSLWGSEQPQHF. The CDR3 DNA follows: TGCGCCAGCAGCTTGTGGGGGTCCGAGCAGCCCCAGCATTTT. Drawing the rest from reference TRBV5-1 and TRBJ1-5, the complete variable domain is KAGVTQTPRYLIKTRGQQVTLSCSPISGHRSVSWYQQTPGQGLQFLFEYFSETQRNKGNFPGRFSGRQFSNSRSEMNVSTLELGDSALYLCASSLWGSEQPQHFGDGTRLSIL.

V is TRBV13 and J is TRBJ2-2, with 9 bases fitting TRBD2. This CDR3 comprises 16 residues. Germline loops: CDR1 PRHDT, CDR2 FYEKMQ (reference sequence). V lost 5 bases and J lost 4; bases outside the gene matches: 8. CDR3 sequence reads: CASSGTGLAITGELFF. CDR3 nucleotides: TGTGCCAGCAGCGGGACGGGACTAGCTATCACCGGGGAGCTGTTTTTT.

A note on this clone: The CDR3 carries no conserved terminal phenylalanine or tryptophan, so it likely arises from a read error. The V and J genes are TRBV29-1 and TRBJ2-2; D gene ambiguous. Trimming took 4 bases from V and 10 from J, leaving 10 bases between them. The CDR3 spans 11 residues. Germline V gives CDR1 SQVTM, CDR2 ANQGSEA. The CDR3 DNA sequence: TGCAGCGTTGTTTATTCGTTGGAGCTGTTTCTT. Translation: CSVVYSLELFL.

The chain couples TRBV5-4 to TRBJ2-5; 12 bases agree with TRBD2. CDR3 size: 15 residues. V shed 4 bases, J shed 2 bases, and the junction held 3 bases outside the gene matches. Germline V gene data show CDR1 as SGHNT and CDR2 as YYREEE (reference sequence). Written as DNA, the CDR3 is TGTGCCAGCAGCCCCGGACTAGCGGGGCAAGAGACCCAGTACTTC. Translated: CASSPGLAGQETQYF.

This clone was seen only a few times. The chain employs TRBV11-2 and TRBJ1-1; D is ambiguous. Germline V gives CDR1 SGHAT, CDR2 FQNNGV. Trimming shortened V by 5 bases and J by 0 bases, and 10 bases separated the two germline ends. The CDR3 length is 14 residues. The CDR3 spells CASSVRALNTEAFF. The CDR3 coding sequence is TGTGCCAGCAGCGTACGGGCCCTGAACACTGAAGCTTTCTTT. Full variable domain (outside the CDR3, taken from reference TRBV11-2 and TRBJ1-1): EAGVAQSPRYKIIEKRQSVAFWCNPISGHATLYWYQQILGQGPKLLIQFQNNGVVDDSQLPKDRFSAERLKGVDSTLKIQPAKLEDSAVYLCASSVRALNTEAFFGQGTRLTVV.

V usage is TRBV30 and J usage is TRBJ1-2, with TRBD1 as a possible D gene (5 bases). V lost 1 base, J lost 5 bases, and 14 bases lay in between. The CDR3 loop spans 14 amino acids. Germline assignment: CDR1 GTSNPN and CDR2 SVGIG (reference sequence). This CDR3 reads CAWSAAGSGYGYTF. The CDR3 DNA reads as TGTGCCTGGAGTGCCGCAGGGTCGGGGTATGGCTACACCTTC. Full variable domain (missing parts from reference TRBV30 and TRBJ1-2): SQTIHQWPATLVQPVGSPLSLECTVEGTSNPNLYWYRQAAGRGLQLLFYSVGIGQISSEVPQNLSASRPQDRQFILSSKKLLLSDSGFYLCAWSAAGSGYGYTFGSGTRLTVV.

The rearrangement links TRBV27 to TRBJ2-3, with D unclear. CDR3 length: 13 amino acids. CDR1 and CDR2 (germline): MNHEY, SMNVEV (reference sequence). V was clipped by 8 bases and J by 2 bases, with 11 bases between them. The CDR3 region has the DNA TGTGCCAGCTCCGACATCAACACAGATACGCAGTATTTT. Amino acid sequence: CASSDINTDTQYF.

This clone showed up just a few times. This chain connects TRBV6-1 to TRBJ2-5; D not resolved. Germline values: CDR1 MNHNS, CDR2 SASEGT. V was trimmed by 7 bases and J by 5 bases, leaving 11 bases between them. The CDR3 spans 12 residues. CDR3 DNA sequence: TGTGCCAGCACGGAGTCAAGGGAGACCCAGTACTTC. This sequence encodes CASTESRETQYF.

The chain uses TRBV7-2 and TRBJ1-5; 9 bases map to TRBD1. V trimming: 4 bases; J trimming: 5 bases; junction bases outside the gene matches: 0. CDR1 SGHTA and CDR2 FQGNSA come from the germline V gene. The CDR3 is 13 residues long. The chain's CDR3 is CASSWDRDQPQHF. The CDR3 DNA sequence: TGTGCCAGCAGCTGGGACAGGGATCAGCCCCAGCATTTT.

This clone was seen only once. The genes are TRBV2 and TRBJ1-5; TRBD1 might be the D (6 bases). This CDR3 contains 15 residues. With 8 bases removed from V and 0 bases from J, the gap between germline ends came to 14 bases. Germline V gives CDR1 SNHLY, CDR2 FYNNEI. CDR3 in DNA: TGTGCCAGCGGGGGGACAACATATAGCAATCAGCCCCAGCATTTT. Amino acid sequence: CASGGTTYSNQPQHF.

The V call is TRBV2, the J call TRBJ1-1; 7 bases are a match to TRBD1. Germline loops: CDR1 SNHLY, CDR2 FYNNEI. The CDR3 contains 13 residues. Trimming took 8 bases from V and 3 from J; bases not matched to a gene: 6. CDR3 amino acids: CASLGTVHTEAFF. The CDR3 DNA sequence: TGTGCCAGCTTGGGGACAGTTCACACTGAAGCTTTCTTT.

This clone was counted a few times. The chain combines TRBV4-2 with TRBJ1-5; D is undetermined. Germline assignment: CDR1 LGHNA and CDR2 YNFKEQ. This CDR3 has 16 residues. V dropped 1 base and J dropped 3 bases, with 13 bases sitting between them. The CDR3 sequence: CASSQGERGYNQPQHF. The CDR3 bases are TGTGCCAGCAGCCAAGGGGAACGGGGTTACAATCAGCCCCAGCATTTT.

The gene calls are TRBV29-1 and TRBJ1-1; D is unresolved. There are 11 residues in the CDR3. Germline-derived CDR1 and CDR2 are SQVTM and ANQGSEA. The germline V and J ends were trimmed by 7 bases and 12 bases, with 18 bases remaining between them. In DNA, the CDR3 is TGCAGCGCCTACGAGGATCCCCGGCCTTTCTTT. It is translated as CSAYEDPRPFF.

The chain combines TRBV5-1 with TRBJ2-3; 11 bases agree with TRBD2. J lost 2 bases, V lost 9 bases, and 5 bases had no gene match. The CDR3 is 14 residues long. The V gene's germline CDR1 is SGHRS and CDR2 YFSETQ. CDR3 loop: CATRLAGPTDTQYF. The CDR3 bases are TGCGCCACGAGACTAGCGGGGCCCACAGATACGCAGTATTTT. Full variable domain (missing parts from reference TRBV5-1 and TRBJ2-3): KAGVTQTPRYLIKTRGQQVTLSCSPISGHRSVSWYQQTPGQGLQFLFEYFSETQRNKGNFPGRFSGRQFSNSRSEMNVSTLELGDSALYLCATRLAGPTDTQYFGPGTRLTVL.

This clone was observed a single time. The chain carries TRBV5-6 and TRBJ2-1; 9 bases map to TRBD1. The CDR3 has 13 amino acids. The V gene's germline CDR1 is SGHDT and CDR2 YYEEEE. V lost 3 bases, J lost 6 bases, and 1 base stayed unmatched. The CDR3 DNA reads TGTGCCAGCAGCTGGGACAGGGCCAATGAGCAGTTCTTC. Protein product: CASSWDRANEQFF.

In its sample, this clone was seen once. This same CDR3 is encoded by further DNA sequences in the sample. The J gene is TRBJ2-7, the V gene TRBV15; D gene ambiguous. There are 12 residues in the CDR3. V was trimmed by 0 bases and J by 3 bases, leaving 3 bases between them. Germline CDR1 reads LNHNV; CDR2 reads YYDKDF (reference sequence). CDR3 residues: CATSRDYYEQYF. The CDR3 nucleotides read TGTGCCACCAGCAGAGATTACTACGAGCAGTACTTC.

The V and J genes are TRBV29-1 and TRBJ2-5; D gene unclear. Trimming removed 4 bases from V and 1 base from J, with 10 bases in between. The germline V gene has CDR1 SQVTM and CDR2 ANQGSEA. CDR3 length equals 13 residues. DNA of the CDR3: TGCAGCGTTGTAGCTCCGAGCCAAGAGACCCAGTACTTC. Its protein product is CSVVAPSQETQYF.

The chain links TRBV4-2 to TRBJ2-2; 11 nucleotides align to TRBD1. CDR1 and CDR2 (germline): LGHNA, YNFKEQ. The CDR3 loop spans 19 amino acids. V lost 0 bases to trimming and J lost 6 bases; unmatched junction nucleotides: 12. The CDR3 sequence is CASSQDFIRDRGFPGELFF. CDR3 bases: TGTGCCAGCAGCCAAGACTTCATCCGGGACAGGGGGTTCCCCGGGGAGCTGTTTTTT.

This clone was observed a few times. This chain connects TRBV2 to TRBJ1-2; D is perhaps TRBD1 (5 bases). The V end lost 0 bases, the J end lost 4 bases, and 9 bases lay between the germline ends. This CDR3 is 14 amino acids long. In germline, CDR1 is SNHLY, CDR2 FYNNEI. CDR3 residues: CASSEARGIYGYTF. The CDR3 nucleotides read TGTGCCAGCAGTGAAGCAAGGGGAATCTATGGCTACACCTTC.

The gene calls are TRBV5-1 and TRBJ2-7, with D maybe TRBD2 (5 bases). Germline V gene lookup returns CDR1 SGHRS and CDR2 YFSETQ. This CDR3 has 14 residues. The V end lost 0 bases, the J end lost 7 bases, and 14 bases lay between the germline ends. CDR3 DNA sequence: TGCGCCAGCAGCTTGGCCACCCCCGAGGGTGAGCAGTACTTC. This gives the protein CASSLATPEGEQYF.

This chain's CDR3 is CAWSATGNGYTF. For the CDR3, the DNA is TGTGCCTGGAGTGCGACAGGGAATGGCTACACCTTC. The chain has TRBV30 and TRBJ1-2; 7 bases are shared with TRBD1. The CDR3 is 12 residues long. The V segment lost 1 base and the J segment 6 bases; nucleotides outside the gene matches: 2. Germline V CDR1 and CDR2: GTSNPN, SVGIG (reference sequence).

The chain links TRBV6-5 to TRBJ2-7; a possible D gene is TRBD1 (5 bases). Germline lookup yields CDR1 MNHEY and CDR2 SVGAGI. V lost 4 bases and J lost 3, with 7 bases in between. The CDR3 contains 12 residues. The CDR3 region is CASSSRVYEQYF. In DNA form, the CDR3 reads TGTGCCAGCAGTTCCAGGGTCTACGAGCAGTACTTC.

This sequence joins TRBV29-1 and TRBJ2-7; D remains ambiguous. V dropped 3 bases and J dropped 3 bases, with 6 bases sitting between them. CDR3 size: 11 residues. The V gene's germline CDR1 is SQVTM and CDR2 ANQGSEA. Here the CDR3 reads CSVELFYEQYF. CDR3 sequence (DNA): TGCAGCGTTGAGTTGTTCTACGAGCAGTACTTC.